At least ten counts were recorded for the clone carrying this T cell receptor beta chain. Its target is not known. The data were taken from a study of T cells in Graves' hyperthyroidism and ophthalmopathy. Study-level results: Most clonotypes expanded in the thyroid (above 0.001) were also present in blood.

Germline V gene lookup returns CDR1 MNHNY and CDR2 SVGAGI (reference sequence). The CDR3 is 15 residues long. V lost 2 bases to trimming and J lost 4 bases, with 14 bases between them. What was amplified from RNA transcripts were TCR beta CDR3 regions. A set of HTBI primers served as the primers for a first-round RT-PCR of the TCR CDR3. One entry per CDR3 protein, called by TCRdb with MiXCR from the multiplex PCR reads. The table has 500,000 to 750,000 distinct CDR3 sequences, 14% seen once. The study included ophthalmopathy patients with Clinical Activity Score at least 3, NOSPECS grade at least 4 and duration under 3 months. Exclusion of patients followed from uncontrolled infection, other autoimmune disease, pregnancy or lactation. Orbital computed tomography and thyroid ultrasound, together with serum TRAb and thyroxine and clinical symptoms, were used for diagnoses.

V is TRBV6-6 and J is TRBJ1-1, with D hard to call. Source material: blood. The sequence came from a woman under 30 with Graves' ophthalmopathy. CDR3 sequence (DNA): TGTGCCAGCAGTTACGAGGAGGGATCGGGCACTGAAGCTTTCTTT. Translation gives CASSYEEGSGTEAFF.